This TCR beta chain appears in the sequencing data of a study of regulatory T cells. Notes on this clone: Antigen: not known.

The V gene's germline CDR1 is MNHNY and CDR2 SVGAGI (reference sequence). There are 15 residues in the CDR3. V lost 6 bases and J lost 4, with 13 bases in between. Study observations and caveats: Patient repertoires had restricted TRB V-J pairs and skewed V and J usage, most in Tregs. In CD3G-deficient patients, conventional CD4+ T cells were enriched for hydrophobic CDR3 residues at positions 6 and 7.

All CD3G-deficient patients showed autoimmunity, more severe in two. At testing, patients were 2 to 39 years old, with reduced naive and increased memory T-cell proportions. Amplification used 52 TRBV primers and 13 TRBJ primers. Repertoires were generated with immunoSEQ multiplex PCR, while TCRdb's copy carries only in-frame clones and drops some. This table holds more than 25,000 clones, around 93% found once. Material: conventional CD4+ T cells sorted from blood. The source is a person under 35 with CD3G deficiency. The J gene is TRBJ2-6, the V gene TRBV6-6; D gene unclear. The CDR3 region has the DNA TGTGCCAGCAGCTCGCCCGAAGCAGGGGCCAACGTCCTGACTTTC. The encoded protein is CASSSPEAGANVLTF.